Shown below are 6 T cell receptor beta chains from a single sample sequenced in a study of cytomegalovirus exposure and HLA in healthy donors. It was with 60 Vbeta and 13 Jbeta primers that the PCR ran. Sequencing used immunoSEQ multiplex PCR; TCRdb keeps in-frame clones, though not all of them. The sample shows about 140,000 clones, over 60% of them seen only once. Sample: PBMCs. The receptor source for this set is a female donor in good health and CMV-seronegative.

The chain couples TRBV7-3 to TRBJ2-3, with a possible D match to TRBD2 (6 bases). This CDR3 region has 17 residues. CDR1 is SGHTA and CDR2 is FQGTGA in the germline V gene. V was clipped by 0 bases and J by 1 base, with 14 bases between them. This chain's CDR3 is CASSLTRAGMGTDTQYF. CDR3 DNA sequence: TGTGCCAGCAGCTTAACGAGGGCGGGGATGGGCACAGATACGCAGTATTTT.

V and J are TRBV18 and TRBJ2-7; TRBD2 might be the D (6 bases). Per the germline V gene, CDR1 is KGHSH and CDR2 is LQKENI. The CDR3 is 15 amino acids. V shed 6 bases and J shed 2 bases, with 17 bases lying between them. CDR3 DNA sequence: TGTGCCAGCTCCCCTGCTTGGGGGGAAACCTACGAGCAGTACTTC. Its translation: CASSPAWGETYEQYF.

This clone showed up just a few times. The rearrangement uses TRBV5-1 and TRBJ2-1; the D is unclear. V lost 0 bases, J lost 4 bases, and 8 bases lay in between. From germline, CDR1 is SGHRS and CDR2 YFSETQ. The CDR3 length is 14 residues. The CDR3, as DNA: TGCGCCAGCAGCTTGGAGGCAGGTTACAATGAGCAGTTCTTC. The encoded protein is CASSLEAGYNEQFF.

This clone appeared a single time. The CDR3 protein is CASSRGRERQPQHF. CDR3 nucleotide sequence: TGTGCCAGCAGCCGTGGGCGGGAAAGGCAGCCCCAGCATTTT. The rearrangement uses TRBV11-2 and TRBJ1-5; D remains ambiguous. CDR3 length: 14 residues. Trimming removed 5 bases at V and 7 bases at J, with 15 bases between. The germline V gene encodes CDR1 SGHAT and CDR2 FQNNGV.

The CDR3 nucleotides read TGTGCCAGCAGCGACGGACAGGACTATGGCTACACCTTC. Translation: CASSDGQDYGYTF. The V gene is TRBV7-9, the J gene TRBJ1-2; TRBD1 matches 7 bases. Germline V gene lookup returns CDR1 SEHNR and CDR2 FQNEAQ (reference sequence). CDR3 size: 13 residues. V was pared by 5 bases and J by 3 bases, with 3 bases of the junction left unmatched.

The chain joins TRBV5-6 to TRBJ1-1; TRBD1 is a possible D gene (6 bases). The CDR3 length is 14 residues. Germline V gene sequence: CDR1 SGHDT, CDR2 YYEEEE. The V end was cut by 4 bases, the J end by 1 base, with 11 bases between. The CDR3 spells CASSPQGKNTEAFF. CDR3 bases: TGTGCCAGCAGCCCCCAGGGGAAGAACACTGAAGCTTTCTTT.